The T cell receptor (beta chain) under discussion was sequenced for a study of naive and memory T cell subsets. Two oligonucleotides, mixed equimolar, formed the beta constant-region primer covering TRBC1 and TRBC2. A single record per CDR3 protein comes from TCRdb applying MiXCR to the UMI-ligation and nested PCR reads. Of approximately 89,000 distinct CDR3 sequences listed, roughly 7% were seen once; the top ten hold 1.6%. Study-wide results and caveats: Over 95% of naive TCR sequences appeared only once after error correction, unlike memory subsets.

V lost 2 bases and J 2 bases, leaving 7 bases between the germline ends. The CDR3 loop spans 14 amino acids. Germline V gene sequence: CDR1 SGHTA, CDR2 FQGNSA. A remark on this clonotype: What it binds is not known.

CMV status came from CD4+ T cell IFNgamma after overnight CMV lysate stimulation of fresh PBMCs. CD4 T cells were positively selected, then CD8 T cells from the CD4-negative fraction. Four subsets defined by CD45RA and CD27 were sorted after CD3, CD4, CD8 and live/dead staining. The source is a human donor in good health. The sequencing sample was made of central memory CD4+ T cells from blood. This chain uses TRBV7-2 with TRBJ2-1; no reliable D call. The CDR3 loop reads CASSLQRTYNEQFF. The CDR3 DNA follows: TGTGCCAGCAGCTTACAGAGGACCTACAATGAGCAGTTCTTC.